This T cell receptor beta chain was sequenced for a study of OX40 agonist ivuxolimab in advanced cancers. Regarding the study as a whole: Partial responders at 0.1-3.0 mg/kg had among the lowest clonal expansion.

Clones were sequenced by immunoSEQ multiplex PCR, and TCRdb holds only the in-frame ones, with some missing. Of 60,000 or so clones in the sample, 89% were seen once. In the case of this clone: Antigen specificity is unknown.

The ends were cut back, 0 bases at V and 3 bases at J, with 23 bases in the middle. The CDR3 contains 19 residues. CDR1 and CDR2 (germline): SGDLS, YYNGEE. The input for sequencing was CD4+ or CD8+ T cells sorted from blood, taken in a trial of the OX40 agonist ivuxolimab. The TCR was taken from an adult with an advanced solid tumor such as melanoma, head and neck, liver or kidney cancer. J is TRBJ2-3 and V is TRBV9, with D unclear. CDR3 protein: CASSVGGLGAATKTDTQYF. Written as DNA, the CDR3 is TGTGCCAGCAGCGTAGGGGGTTTAGGAGCCGCTACTAAAACAGATACGCAGTATTTT.